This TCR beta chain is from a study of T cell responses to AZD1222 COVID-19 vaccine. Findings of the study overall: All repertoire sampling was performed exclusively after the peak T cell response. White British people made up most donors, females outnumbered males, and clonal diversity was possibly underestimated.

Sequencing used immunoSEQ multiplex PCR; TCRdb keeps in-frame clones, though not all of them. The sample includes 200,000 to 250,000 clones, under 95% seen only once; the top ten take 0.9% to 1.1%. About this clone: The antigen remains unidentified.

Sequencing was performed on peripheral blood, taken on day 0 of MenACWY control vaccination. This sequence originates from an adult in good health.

The CDR3 loop is CASNLQTGGDYGYTF. The CDR3 nucleotides read TGTGCCAGCAACCTCCAGACAGGGGGCGACTATGGCTACACCTTC. This chain joins TRBV6-5 and TRBJ1-2, with 10 positions matching TRBD1. The CDR3 loop spans 15 amino acids. V gave up 7 bases and J gave up 3 bases; unmatched junction bases: 8. Germline CDR1 MNHEY, CDR2 SVGAGI.